This record looks at one T cell receptor (beta chain) sequence and its context. The antigen remains undetermined. TCRdb's table, derived via immunoSEQ multiplex PCR, lists solely in-frame clones and lacks some. Counted here are about 140,000 clones, over 75% occurring once; the ten biggest clones make up more than 7%. This entry is derived from a study of T cell responses to AZD1222 COVID-19 vaccine. Study-wide results and limits: Possibly, clonal diversity was underestimated; donors were largely white British and included more females. Nearly half of the spike-specific TCRs reportedly recognize variant regions that carry no mutations. Regions 160-218 and 743-854 held dominance among vaccine-associated CD4 TCRs, which spanned spike.

The germline V gene encodes CDR1 SNHLY and CDR2 FYNNEI. Losses at the gene ends were 7 bases for V and 0 bases for J; bases not matched to a gene: 6. The CDR3 sequence is 14 residues long. The chain combines TRBV2 with TRBJ2-7, with 7 bases aligning to TRBD2. The TCR was taken from an adult in good health. The material sequenced was peripheral blood, taken on day 0 of AZD1222 vaccination. Here the CDR3 DNA reads TGTGCCAGCAAGCGGGACGGAGTCTCCTACGAGCAGTACTTC. Translation gives CASKRDGVSYEQYF.